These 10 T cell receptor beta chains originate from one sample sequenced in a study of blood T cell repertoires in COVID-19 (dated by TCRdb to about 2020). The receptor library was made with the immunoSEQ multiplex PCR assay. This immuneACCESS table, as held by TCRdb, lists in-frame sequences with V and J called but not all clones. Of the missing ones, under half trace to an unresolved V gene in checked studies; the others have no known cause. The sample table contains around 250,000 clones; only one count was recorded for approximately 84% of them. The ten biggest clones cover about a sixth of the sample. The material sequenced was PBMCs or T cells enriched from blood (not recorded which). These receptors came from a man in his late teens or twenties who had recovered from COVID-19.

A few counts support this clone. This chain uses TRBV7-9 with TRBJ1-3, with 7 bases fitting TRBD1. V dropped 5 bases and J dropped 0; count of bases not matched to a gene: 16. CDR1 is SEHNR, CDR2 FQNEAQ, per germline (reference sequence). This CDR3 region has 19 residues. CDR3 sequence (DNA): TGTGCCAGCAGCGATGGAGGATACAGGGGTTCCTTCTCTGGAAACACCATATATTTT. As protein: CASSDGGYRGSFSGNTIYF.

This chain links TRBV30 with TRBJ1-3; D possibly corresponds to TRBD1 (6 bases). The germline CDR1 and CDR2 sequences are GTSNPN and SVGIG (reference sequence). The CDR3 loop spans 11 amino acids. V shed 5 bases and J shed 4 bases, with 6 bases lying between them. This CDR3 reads CAWGQGNTIYF. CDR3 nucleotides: TGTGCCTGGGGACAGGGAAACACCATATATTTT.

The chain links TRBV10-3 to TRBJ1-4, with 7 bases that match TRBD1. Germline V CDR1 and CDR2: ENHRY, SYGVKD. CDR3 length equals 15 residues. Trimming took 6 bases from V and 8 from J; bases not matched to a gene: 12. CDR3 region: CAISEQGLAGEKLFF. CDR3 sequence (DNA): TGTGCCATCAGCGAACAGGGGCTCGCGGGCGAAAAACTGTTTTTT.

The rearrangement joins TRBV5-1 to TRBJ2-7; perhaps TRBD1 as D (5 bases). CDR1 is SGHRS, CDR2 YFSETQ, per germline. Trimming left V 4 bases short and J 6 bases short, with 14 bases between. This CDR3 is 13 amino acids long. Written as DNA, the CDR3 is TGCGCCAGCAGCGTGACAGTGGAGAGCGAGCAGTACTTC. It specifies CASSVTVESEQYF.

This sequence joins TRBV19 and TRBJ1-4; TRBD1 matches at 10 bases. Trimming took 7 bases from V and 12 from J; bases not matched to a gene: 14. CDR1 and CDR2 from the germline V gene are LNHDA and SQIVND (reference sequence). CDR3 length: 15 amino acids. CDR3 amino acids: CASTDPGTGVEELFF. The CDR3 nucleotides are TGTGCCAGTACCGATCCCGGGACAGGGGTGGAGGAACTGTTTTTT.

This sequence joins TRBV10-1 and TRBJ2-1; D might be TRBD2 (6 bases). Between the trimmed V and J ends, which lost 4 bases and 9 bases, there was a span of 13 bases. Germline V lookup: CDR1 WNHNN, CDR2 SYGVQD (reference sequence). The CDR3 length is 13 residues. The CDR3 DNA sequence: TGCGCCAGCAGTGGGCTAGCGATCGGTGAGCAGTTCTTC. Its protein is CASSGLAIGEQFF.

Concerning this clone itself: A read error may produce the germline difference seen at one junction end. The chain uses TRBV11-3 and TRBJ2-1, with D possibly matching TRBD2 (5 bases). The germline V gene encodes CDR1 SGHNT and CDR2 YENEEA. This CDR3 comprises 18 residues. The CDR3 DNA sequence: TGTGCCAGCAGCCTAGAACCTAACCGGAGGAGCTCCTACAATGAGCAGTTCTTC. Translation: CASSLEPNRRSSYNEQFF.

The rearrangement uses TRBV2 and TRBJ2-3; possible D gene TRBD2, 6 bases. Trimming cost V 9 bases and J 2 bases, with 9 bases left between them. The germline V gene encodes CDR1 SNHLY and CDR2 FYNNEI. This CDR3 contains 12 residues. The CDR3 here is CASSGPTDTQYF. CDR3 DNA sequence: TGTGCCAGTAGCGGCCCCACAGATACGCAGTATTTT.

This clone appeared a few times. CDR3 sequence: CASSRTGGSMDGYTF. CDR3 nucleotide sequence: TGTGCCAGCAGCAGGACAGGGGGCTCGATGGATGGCTACACCTTC. The chain recombines TRBV14 with TRBJ1-2, with TRBD1 matching over 11 bases. The germline CDR1 and CDR2 sequences are SGHDN and FVKESK. After removal of 5 bases from V and 6 bases from J, the junction contained 8 bases not matched to a gene. The CDR3 totals 15 residues.

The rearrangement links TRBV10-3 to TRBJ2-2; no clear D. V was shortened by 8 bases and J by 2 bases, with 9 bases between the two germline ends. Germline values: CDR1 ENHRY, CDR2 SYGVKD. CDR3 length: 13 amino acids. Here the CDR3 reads CAILSPNTGELFF. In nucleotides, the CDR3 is TGTGCCATCTTGTCCCCTAACACCGGGGAGCTGTTTTTT.